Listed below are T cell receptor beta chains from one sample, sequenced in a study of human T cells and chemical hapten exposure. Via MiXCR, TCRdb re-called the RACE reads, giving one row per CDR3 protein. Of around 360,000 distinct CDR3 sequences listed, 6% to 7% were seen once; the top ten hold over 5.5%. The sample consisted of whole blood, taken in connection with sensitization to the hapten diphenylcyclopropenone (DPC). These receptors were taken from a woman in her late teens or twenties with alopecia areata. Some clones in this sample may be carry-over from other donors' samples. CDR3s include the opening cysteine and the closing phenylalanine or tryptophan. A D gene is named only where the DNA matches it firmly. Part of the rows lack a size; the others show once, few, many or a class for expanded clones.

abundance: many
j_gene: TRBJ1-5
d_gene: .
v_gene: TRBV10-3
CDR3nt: TGTGCCATCAGTGAGTCGACTCGGGAGGGGAAGCCCCAGCATTTT
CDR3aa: CAISESTREGKPQHF

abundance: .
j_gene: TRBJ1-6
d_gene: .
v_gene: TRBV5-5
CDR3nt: TGTGCCAGCAGCTTGGAAGGGTATAATTCACCCCTCCACTTT
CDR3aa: CASSLEGYNSPLHF

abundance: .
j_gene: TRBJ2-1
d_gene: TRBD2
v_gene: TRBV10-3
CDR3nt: TGTGCCATCAGCCCCGGGACTAGCGGAAACAATGAGCAGTTCTTC
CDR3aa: CAISPGTSGNNEQFF

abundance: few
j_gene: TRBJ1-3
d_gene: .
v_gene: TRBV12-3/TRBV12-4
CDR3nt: TGTGCCAGCAGTTCGGGTCACGGGGGAAACACCATATATTTT
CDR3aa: CASSSGHGGNTIYF

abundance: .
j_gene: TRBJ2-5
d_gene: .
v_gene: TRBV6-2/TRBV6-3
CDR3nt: TGTGCCAGCAGTTCGTCGCGGGGAGAGACCCAGTACTTC
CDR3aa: CASSSSRGETQYF

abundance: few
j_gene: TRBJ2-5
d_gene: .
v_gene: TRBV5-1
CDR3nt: TGCGCCAGCAGCTTGGACGGGGTCTCAGGGACCCAGTACTTC
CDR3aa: CASSLDGVSGTQYF

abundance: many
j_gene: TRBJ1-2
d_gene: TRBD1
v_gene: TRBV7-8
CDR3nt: TGTGCCAGCAGCTCACAGACAGGGGCCTATGGCTACACCTTC
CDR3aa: CASSSQTGAYGYTF

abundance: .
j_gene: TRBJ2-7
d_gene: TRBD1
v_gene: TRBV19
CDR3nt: TGTGCCAGTAGTTTGGCCGGGACAGGGGGCGCCTACGAGCAGTACTTC
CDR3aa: CASSLAGTGGAYEQYF

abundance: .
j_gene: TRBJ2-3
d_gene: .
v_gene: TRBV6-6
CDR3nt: TGTGCCAGCAGTTATTGGGCGGGGACAGATACGCAGTATTTT
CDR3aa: CASSYWAGTDTQYF

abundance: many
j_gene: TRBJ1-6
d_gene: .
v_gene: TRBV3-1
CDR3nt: TGTGCCAGCAGCCAAGATCCCGGACTCTTCTCCTATAATTCACCCCTCCACTTT
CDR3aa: CASSQDPGLFSYNSPLHF

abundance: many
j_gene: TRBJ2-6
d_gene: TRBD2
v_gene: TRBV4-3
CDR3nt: TGCGCCAGCAGCCCTAAGAGGGTAGCGGGGACCTACTCTGGGGCCAACGTCCTGACTTTC
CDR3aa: CASSPKRVAGTYSGANVLTF

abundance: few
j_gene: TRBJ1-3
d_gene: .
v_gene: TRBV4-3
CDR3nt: TGCGCCAGCAGCCAAGGACAGACCCAAGGAAACACCATATATTTT
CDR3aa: CASSQGQTQGNTIYF

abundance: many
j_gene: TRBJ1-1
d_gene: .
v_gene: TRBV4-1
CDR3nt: TGCGCCAGCAGCCAAGGAAGCTTTGGATCTGAAGCTTTCTTT
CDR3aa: CASSQGSFGSEAFF

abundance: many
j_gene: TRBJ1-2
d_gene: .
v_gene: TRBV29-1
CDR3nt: TGCAGCGTTGAAGAGGACACCCAGATCTATGGCTACACCTTC
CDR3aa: CSVEEDTQIYGYTF

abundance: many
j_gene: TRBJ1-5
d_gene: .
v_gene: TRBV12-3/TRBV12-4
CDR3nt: TGTGCCAGCACCACTGCCGCAGGGATCAATCAGCCCCAGCATTTT
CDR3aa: CASTTAAGINQPQHF

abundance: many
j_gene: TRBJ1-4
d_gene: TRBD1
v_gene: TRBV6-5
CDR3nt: TGTGCCAGCAGTTACTCGCGACGTTCCGGGACAGGGAGTGAAAAACTGTTTTTT
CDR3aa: CASSYSRRSGTGSEKLFF

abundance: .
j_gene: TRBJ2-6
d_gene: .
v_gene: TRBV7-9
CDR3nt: TGTGCCAGCAGCCCCCCCATAGGGCCTGGGGCCAACGTCCTGACTTTC
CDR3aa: CASSPPIGPGANVLTF

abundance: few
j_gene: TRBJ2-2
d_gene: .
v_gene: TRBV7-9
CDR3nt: TGTGCCAGCAGCTTAGAGGGTCCCGGGGAGCTGTTTTTT
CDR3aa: CASSLEGPGELFF

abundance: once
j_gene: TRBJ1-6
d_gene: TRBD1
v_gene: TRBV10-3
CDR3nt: TGTGCCATCAGCCAAGTCCCGGGACAGAATTCACCCCTCCACTTT
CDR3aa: CAISQVPGQNSPLHF

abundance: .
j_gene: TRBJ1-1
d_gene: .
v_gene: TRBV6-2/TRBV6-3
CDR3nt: TGTGCCAGCAGTGCGAGAGGCGAAGCTTTCTTT
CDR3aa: CASSARGEAFF

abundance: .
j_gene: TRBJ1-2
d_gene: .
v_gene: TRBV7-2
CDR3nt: TGTGCCAGCGTTCCTTTCCCCACAGGGTCGTATGGCTACACCTTC
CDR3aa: CASVPFPTGSYGYTF

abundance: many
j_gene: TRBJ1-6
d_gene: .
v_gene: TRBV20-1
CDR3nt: TGCAGTGCTAGAGTGTCACAGAGCTCCTATAATTCACCCCTCCACTTT
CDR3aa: CSARVSQSSYNSPLHF

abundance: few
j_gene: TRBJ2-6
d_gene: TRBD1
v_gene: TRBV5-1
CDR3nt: TGCGCCAGCAGCTCCTGGACCGGGACAGGGTCTCCTGGGGCCAACGTCCTGACTTTC
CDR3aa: CASSSWTGTGSPGANVLTF

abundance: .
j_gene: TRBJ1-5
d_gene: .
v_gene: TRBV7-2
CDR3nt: TGTGCCAGCAGCTTTAGGCACCAGGGTAATCAGCCCCAGCATTTT
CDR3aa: CASSFRHQGNQPQHF

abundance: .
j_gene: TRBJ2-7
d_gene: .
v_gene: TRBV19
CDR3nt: TGTGCCAGTACCCGAACCGGCGCCTCAGGATTTGAGCAGTACTTC
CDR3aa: CASTRTGASGFEQYF

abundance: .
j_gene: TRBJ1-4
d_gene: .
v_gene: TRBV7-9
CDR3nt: TGTGCCAGCAGCTTAGTCTGGGCAGGGGTATCAACTAATGAAAAACTGTTTTTT
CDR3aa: CASSLVWAGVSTNEKLFF

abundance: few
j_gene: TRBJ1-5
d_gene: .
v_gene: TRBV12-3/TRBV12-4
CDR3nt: TGTGCCAGCACCCTACAACAGGGAAACCAGCCCCAGCATTTT
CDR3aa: CASTLQQGNQPQHF

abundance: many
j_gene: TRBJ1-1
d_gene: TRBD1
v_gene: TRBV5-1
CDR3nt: TGCGCCAGCAGCTTGGGGGACAGCCCCCAAGCTTTCTTT
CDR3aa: CASSLGDSPQAFF

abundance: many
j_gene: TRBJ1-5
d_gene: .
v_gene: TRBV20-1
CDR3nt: TGCAGTGCCGATGAGGGGGTCCTCAATCAGCCCCAGCATTTT
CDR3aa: CSADEGVLNQPQHF

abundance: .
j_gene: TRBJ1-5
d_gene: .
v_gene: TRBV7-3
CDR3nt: TGTGCCAGCAGCCTTGACGGCAAACCGAATCAGCCCCAGCATTTT
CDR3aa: CASSLDGKPNQPQHF

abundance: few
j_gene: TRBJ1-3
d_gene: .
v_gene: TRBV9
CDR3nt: TGTGCCAGCAGCGAGGACAGCTCCTTTCTTTCTGGAAACACCATATATTTT
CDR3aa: CASSEDSSFLSGNTIYF

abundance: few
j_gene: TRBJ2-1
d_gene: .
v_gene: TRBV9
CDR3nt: TGTGCCAGCAAGGGGACCGACAATGAGCAGTTCTTC
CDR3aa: CASKGTDNEQFF

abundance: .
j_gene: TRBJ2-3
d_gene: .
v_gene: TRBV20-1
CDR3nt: TGCAGTGCGCCTCCAGGAGTAGATACGCAGTATTTT
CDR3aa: CSAPPGVDTQYF

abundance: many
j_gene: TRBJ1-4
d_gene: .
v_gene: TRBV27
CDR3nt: TGTGCCAGCAGTCGCTTGGACAGATTTGCAACTAATGAAAAACTGTTTTTT
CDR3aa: CASSRLDRFATNEKLFF

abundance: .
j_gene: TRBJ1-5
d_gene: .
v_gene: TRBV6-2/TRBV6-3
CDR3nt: TGTGCCAGCAGTTACAAGGGGGCCCAGCATTTT
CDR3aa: CASSYKGAQHF

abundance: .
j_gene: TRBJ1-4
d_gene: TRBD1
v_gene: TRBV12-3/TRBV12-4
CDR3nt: TGTGCCAGCAGTTTAAGGGGGCTGGCAACTAATGAAAAACTGTTTTTT
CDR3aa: CASSLRGLATNEKLFF

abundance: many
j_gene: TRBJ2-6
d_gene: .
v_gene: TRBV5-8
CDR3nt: TGTGCCAGCAGCCAGGAGGGTTCTGGGGCCAACGTCCTGACTTTC
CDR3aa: CASSQEGSGANVLTF

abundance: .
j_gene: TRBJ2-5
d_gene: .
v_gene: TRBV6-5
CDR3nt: TGTGCCAGCAGTTACTCGAGTCTGGAGGGGGAGACCCAGTACTTC
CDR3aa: CASSYSSLEGETQYF

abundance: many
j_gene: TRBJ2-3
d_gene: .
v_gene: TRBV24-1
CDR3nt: TGTGCCACCAGTCCTGACTCCGGGACAGATACGCAGTATTTT
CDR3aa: CATSPDSGTDTQYF

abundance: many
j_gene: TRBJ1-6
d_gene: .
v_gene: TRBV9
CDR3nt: TGTGCCAGCAGGTTCGATTATAATTCACCCCTCCACTTT
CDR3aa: CASRFDYNSPLHF